This T cell receptor (beta chain) comes out of a study of PD-1 blockade in classical Hodgkin lymphoma. Regarding the study as a whole: A reduction in baseline TCR diversity was reportedly seen in newly diagnosed patients relative to healthy donors. Prior therapy or disease activity may underlie the repertoire differences, whose causes remain undefined.

Specified time point: newly diagnosed, previously untreated cHL patient sample. Isolation of CD4+ T cells from thawed PBMCs was performed by magnetic negative selection. Comparison used PBMCs from newly diagnosed, untreated classical Hodgkin lymphoma. On this clone: Its specificity is unknown.

Clones were read by immunoSEQ multiplex PCR, and TCRdb kept only the in-frame ones, dropping some. This sample has 18,000 or so clones, with about 83% found just once. V lost 5 bases, J lost 8 bases, and 15 bases lay in between. Germline V CDR1 and CDR2: MDHEN, SYDVKM. This CDR3 region has 13 residues. The J gene is TRBJ1-1, the V gene TRBV28; tentatively, D is TRBD1 (6 bases). The sequence derives from a human donor with classical Hodgkin lymphoma. The sequenced sample consisted of CD4+ T cells from blood. CDR3: CASSADRPPEAFF. DNA of the CDR3: TGTGCCAGCAGTGCTGACAGGCCCCCCGAAGCTTTCTTT.